Listed here are 4 T cell receptor beta chains from one sample, sequenced in a study of T cells in Graves' hyperthyroidism and ophthalmopathy (dated by TCRdb to about 2019). Libraries were built with multiplex PCR. The data were produced on an Illumina HiSeq 2000. The TCR beta CDR3 regions were amplified from the RNA transcripts. For the first round of RT-PCR on the TCR CDR3, the HTBI primer set was used together with the Qiagen OneStep RT-PCR kit. Using fastp at Q25 and MiXCR, TCRdb reprocessed the public reads and kept productive beta chains. For every CDR3 protein sequence, its rows merge into one entry that carries the most common genes and DNA. Recorded for this sample are about 500,000 distinct CDR3 sequences; roughly a sixth of them occurred a single time. The ten biggest clones cover approximately 16% of the sample. The sequencing sample was made of blood. The receptors come from a woman between 18 and 29 years old with Graves' ophthalmopathy.

This clonotype appeared many times. The J gene is TRBJ2-3, the V gene TRBV11-2; the D is unclear. The CDR3 covers 12 residues. Germline lookup yields CDR1 SGHAT and CDR2 FQNNGV. Trimming removed 0 bases from V and 4 bases from J, with 2 bases in between. CDR3 nucleotides: TGTGCCAGCAGCTTAGATGCAGATACGCAGTATTTT. The encoded protein is CASSLDADTQYF.

This clonotype has more than one count but fewer than ten. The chain carries TRBV28 and TRBJ1-5; D is uncertain. The CDR3 covers 17 residues. Germline CDR1 is MDHEN and CDR2 is SYDVKM. With 2 bases removed from V and 0 bases from J, the gap between germline ends came to 14 bases. CDR3 sequence: CASSLGLDLYSNQPQHF. CDR3 sequence (DNA): TGTGCCAGCAGTTTAGGACTGGACCTTTATAGCAATCAGCCCCAGCATTTT.

The gene calls are TRBV7-2 and TRBJ2-7; 10 bases line up with TRBD2. The germline V gene encodes CDR1 SGHTA and CDR2 FQGNSA. This CDR3 region has 16 residues. V lost 5 bases and J lost 3; bases outside the gene matches: 10. The CDR3 DNA follows: TGTGCCAGCAGCACCCGTGTAGCGGGAGGCTTCTACGAGCAGTACTTC. Amino acid sequence: CASSTRVAGGFYEQYF.

This clonotype came up many times. CDR3 region: CASSPGGATYEQYF. CDR3 DNA: TGTGCCAGCTCACCAGGAGGGGCCACCTACGAGCAGTACTTC. The V gene is TRBV18, the J gene TRBJ2-7; D perhaps matches TRBD2 (6 bases). CDR1 is KGHSH and CDR2 is LQKENI in the germline V gene. Trimming shortened V by 2 bases and J by 2 bases, and 10 bases separated the two germline ends. The CDR3 loop spans 14 amino acids.